Described below is a single T cell receptor beta chain sequence and its context. What it recognizes is unknown. This sample stems from a study of cytomegalovirus exposure and HLA in healthy donors. Overall study findings and caveats: It was reportedly the case that the classifier diagnosed cytomegalovirus status with high specificity and sensitivity. Accurate prediction of most subjects' HLA-A and HLA-B alleles from TCR beta sequences was reported.

Germline lookup yields CDR1 LGHNA and CDR2 YSLEER. V dropped 0 bases and J dropped 4 bases, with 20 bases sitting between them. This CDR3 spans 18 amino acids. The PCR contained 60 Vbeta and 13 Jbeta primers. Profiled with immunoSEQ multiplex PCR; TCRdb holds only in-frame clones, not every one. Here the sample table reports under 130,000 clones. The specimen sequenced was PBMCs. V is TRBV4-3 and J is TRBJ2-3; D is possibly TRBD2 (7 bases). The sequence came from a man in his fifties or sixties in good health and CMV-seronegative. As DNA, the CDR3 is TGCGCCAGCAGCCAAGATTCGTCGGGGGGCTCCAGCGCAGATACGCAGTATTTT. Residues: CASSQDSSGGSSADTQYF.